This T cell receptor (beta chain) was retrieved from a study of blood T cell repertoires in COVID-19. Across the study: Nucleic acid was either cDNA or gDNA, and it came from T cells, B-cell-depleted T cells, or PBMCs.

Original methodology: For nucleated cells, counts were estimated from reference gene primer amplification. TCRdb's copy holds only in-frame clones and misses some; the assay was immunoSEQ multiplex PCR. Clone size and V and J calls were adopted from that table, with D and trimming inferred from the DNA. Among about 81,000 clones listed, about nine tenths were seen once. The J segment lost 7 bases and the V segment lost 4 bases, leaving 16 bases of the junction unmatched. The CDR3 loop spans 18 amino acids. Germline-derived CDR1 and CDR2 are LNHDA and SQIVND (reference sequence). V gene TRBV19 combines with J gene TRBJ1-5; TRBD1 agrees at 10 bases. Sequencing input: peripheral blood. The TCR originated in a woman in her forties or fifties in a cohort sampled during active COVID-19. CDR3 coding DNA: TGTGCCAGTAGTAAAACCGGGACAGGGGTGTTGACGAGACAGCCCCAGCATTTT. Residues: CASSKTGTGVLTRQPQHF. The variable domain in full, completed from reference TRBV19 and TRBJ1-5, reads DGGITQSPKYLFRKEGQNVTLSCEQNLNHDAMYWYRQDPGQGLRLIYYSQIVNDFQKGDIAEGYSVSREKKESFPLTVTSAQKNPTAFYLCASSKTGTGVLTRQPQHFGDGTRLSIL.